The 2 T cell receptor beta chains reported below all come from one sample, sequenced in a study of neurological immune-mediated disorders. Time point defined: longitudinal time-point 3. TCRdb re-called the 5' RACE reads with MiXCR, one entry per CDR3 protein. The data hold roughly 50,000 distinct CDR3 sequences, with 12% observed a single time. The source material was PBMCs. These receptor sequences come from a male donor with HTLV-1-associated myelopathy (HAM/TSP).

This clonotype occurred a few times. This chain uses TRBV10-2 with TRBJ1-1; no definite D call. The CDR3 has 15 residues. The germline V gene encodes CDR1 WSHSY and CDR2 SAAADI. The germline V and J ends were trimmed by 2 bases and 3 bases, with 13 bases remaining between them. The CDR3 is CASSEPTRRDTEAFF. The CDR3 DNA follows: TGCGCCAGCAGTGAGCCGACCCGCCGGGACACTGAAGCTTTCTTT.

The chain uses TRBV18 and TRBJ1-1; the match to TRBD1 covers 8 bases. The CDR3 extends over 16 amino acids. V lost 5 bases to trimming and J lost 5 bases; unmatched junction nucleotides: 13. CDR1 and CDR2 from the germline V gene are KGHSH and LQKENI. The CDR3 DNA reads TGTGCCAGCTCAGGGGACAGGTGGGTACGCGGTACTGAAGCTTTCTTT. This sequence encodes CASSGDRWVRGTEAFF. Based on the CDR3 plus reference TRBV18 and TRBJ1-1, the full variable domain is NAGVMQNPRHLVRRRGQEARLRCSPMKGHSHVYWYRQLPEEGLKFMVYLQKENIIDESGMPKERFSAEFPKEGPSILRIQQVVRGDSAAYFCASSGDRWVRGTEAFFGQGTRLTVV.